This T cell receptor (beta chain) originates from a study of shared clonotypes between healthy human individuals. The overall study: A few men and a couple of women, aged 18 to 49, were donors. General observations from the study: There were few donors, and this limited the genetic and exposure-history diversity represented.

This CDR3 region has 15 residues. Trimming removed 5 bases at V and 6 bases at J, with 20 bases between. Germline-derived CDR1 and CDR2 are SGHVS and FNYEAQ. Positive CCR7 selection of CD45RO-negative cells yielded the naive CD8 cells, and terminally differentiated effector memory CD45RA+ cells were excluded. Details on this clone: Its antigen is not known.

The assay was carried out at the deep level. Libraries were prepared by immunoSEQ multiplex PCR; TCRdb keeps only in-frame clonotypes and omits some of them. This sample has around 2.1 million clones, with about 92% found just once. Sequenced material: naive CD8+ T cells from PBMCs. The TCR comes from a man aged 18 to 30 in good health. Some clones in this sample may be carry-over from other donors' samples. V usage is TRBV7-6 and J usage is TRBJ2-7; TRBD2 is a possible D gene (6 bases). CDR3 in DNA: TGTGCCAGCAGCCCCGAGGTTGCGGGGCTGGTCGAGCAGTACTTC. This sequence encodes CASSPEVAGLVEQYF.